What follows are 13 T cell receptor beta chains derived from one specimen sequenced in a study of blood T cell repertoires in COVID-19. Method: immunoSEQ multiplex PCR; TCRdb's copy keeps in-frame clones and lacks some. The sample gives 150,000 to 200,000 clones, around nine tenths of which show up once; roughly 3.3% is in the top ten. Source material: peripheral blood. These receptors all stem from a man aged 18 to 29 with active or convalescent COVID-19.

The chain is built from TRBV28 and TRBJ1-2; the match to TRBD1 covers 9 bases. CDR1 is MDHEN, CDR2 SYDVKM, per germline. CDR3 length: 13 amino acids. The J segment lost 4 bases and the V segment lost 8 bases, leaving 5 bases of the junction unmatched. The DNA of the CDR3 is TGTGCCAGCTGGGACAGGGTATCCTATGGCTACACCTTC. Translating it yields CASWDRVSYGYTF.

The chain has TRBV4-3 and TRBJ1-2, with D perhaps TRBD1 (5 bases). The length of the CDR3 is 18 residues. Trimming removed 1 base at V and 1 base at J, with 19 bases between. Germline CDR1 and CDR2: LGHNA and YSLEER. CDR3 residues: CASSQGRGHLMINYGYTF. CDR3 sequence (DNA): TGCGCCAGCAGCCAAGGTCGAGGACATCTGATGATTAACTATGGCTACACCTTC.

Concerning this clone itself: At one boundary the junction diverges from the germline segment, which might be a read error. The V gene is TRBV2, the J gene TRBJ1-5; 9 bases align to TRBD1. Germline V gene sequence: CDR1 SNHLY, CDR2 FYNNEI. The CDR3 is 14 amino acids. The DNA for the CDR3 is TGTGCCAGCAGGGAAGACAGGGGGAGTCAGCCCCAGCATTTT. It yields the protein CASREDRGSQPQHF.

The CDR3 is CASSARDKVSETQYF. The CDR3 bases are TGTGCCAGCAGTGCCCGGGACAAGGTGTCGGAGACCCAGTACTTC. The J gene is TRBJ2-5, the V gene TRBV6-2 or TRBV6-3, with D possibly matching TRBD1 (6 bases). This CDR3 contains 15 residues. Germline loops: CDR1 MNHEY, CDR2 SVGEGT. V shed 5 bases and J shed 5 bases, with 18 bases lying between them.

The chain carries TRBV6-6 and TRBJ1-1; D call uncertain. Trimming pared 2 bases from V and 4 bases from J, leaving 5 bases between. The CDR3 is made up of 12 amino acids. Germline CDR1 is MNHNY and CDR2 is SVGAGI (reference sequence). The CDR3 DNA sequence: TGTGCCAGCAGTTACGGCGGCACTGAAGCTTTCTTT. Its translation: CASSYGGTEAFF.

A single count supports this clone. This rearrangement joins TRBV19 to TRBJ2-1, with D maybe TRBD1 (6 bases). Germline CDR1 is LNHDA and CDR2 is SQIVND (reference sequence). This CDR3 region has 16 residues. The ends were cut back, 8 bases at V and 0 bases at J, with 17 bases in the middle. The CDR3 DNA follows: TGTGCCAGTGGATATCAGGGGTTTAGCTCCTACAATGAGCAGTTCTTC. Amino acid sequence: CASGYQGFSSYNEQFF.

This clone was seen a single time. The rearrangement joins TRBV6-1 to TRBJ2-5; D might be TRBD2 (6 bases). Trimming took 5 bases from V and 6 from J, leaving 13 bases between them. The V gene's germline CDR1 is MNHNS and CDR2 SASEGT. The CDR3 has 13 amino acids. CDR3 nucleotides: TGTGCCAGCAGTTCGGGACTTGACAAGACCCAGTACTTC. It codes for CASSSGLDKTQYF.

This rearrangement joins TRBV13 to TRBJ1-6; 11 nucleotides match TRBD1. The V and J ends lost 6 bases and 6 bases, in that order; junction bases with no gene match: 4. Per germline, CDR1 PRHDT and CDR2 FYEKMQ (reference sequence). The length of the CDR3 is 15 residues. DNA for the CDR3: TGTGCCAGCAGTCCGGACAGGGGGCCTAATTCACCCCTCCACTTT. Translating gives CASSPDRGPNSPLHF.

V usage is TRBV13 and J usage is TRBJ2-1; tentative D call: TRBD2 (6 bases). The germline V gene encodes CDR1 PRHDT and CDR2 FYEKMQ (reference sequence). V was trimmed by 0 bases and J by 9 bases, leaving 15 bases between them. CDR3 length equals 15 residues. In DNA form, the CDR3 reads TGTGCCAGCAGCTTAGGGACTAGATCAAACGGTGAGCAGTTCTTC. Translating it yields CASSLGTRSNGEQFF.

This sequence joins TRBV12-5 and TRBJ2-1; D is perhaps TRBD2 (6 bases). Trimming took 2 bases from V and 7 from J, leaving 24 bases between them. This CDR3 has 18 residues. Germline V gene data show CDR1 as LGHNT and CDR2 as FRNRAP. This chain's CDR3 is CASGLWESGGLGENEQFF. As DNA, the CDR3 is TGTGCTAGTGGTTTGTGGGAGAGTGGGGGGTTGGGAGAAAATGAGCAGTTCTTC.

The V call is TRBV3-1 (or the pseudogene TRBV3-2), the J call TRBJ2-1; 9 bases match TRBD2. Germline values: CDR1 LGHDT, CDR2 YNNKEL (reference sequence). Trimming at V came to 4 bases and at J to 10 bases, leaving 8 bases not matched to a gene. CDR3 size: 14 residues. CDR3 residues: CASSRSGGPQEQFF. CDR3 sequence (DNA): TGTGCCAGCAGCCGAAGCGGGGGGCCTCAGGAGCAGTTCTTC.

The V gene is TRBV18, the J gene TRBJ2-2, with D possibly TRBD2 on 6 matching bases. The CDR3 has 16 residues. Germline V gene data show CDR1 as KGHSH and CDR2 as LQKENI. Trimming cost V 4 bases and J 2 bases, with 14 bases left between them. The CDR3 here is CASSLLAAGNTGELFF. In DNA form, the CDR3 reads TGTGCCAGCTCACTATTAGCGGCGGGTAACACCGGGGAGCTGTTTTTT.

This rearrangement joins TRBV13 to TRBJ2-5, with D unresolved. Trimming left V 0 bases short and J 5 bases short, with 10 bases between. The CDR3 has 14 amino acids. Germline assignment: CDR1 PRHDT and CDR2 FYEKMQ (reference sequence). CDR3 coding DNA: TGTGCCAGCAGCTTAGGGGCGGTGAGGGAGACCCAGTACTTC. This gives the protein CASSLGAVRETQYF. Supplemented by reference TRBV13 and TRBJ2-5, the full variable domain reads AAGVIQSPRHLIKEKRETATLKCYPIPRHDTVYWYQQGPGQDPQFLISFYEKMQSDKGSIPDRFSAQQFSDYHSELNMSSLELGDSALYFCASSLGAVRETQYFGPGTRLLVL.